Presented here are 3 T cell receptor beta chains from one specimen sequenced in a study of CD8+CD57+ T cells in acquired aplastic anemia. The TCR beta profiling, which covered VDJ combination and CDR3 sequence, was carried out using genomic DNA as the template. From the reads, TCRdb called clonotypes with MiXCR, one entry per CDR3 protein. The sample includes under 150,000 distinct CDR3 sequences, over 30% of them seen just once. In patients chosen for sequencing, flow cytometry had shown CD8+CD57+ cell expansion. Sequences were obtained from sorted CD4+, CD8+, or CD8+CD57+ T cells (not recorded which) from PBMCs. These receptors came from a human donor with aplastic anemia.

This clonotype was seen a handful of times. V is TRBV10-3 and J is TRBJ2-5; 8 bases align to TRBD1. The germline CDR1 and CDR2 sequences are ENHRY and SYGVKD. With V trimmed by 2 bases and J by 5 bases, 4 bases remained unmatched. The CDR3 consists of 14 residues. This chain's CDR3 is CAISEGQGRETQYF. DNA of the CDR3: TGTGCCATCAGTGAGGGACAGGGAAGGGAGACCCAGTACTTC.

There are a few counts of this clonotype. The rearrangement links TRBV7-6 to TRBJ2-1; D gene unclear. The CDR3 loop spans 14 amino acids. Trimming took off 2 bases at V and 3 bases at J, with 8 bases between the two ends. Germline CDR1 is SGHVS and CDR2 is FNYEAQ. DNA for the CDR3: TGTGCCAGCAGCTTAACGCTCCTCTACAATGAGCAGTTCTTC. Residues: CASSLTLLYNEQFF.

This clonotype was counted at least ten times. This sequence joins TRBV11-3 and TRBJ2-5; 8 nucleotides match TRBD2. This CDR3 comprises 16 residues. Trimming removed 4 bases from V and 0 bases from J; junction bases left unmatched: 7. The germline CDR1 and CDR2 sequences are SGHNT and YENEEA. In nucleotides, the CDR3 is TGTGCCAGCAGCTCGGGGGGGCTACGGAACCAAGAGACCCAGTACTTC. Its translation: CASSSGGLRNQETQYF.